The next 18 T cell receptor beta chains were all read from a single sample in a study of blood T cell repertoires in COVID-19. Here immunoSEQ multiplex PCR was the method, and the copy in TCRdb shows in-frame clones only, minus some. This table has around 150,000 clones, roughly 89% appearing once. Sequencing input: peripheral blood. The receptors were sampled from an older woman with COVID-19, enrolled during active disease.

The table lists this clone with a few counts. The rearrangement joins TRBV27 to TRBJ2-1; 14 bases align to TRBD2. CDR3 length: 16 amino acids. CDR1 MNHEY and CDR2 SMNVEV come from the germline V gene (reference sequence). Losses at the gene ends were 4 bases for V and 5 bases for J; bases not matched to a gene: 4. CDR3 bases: TGTGCCAGCAGTTCGTGGGGACTAGCGGGGGACAATGAGCAGTTCTTC. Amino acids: CASSSWGLAGDNEQFF.

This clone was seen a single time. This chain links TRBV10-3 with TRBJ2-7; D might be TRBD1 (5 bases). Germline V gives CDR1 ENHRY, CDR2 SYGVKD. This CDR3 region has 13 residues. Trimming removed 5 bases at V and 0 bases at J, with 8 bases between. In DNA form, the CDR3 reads TGTGCCATCAGTAGACAGAGCTCCTACGAGCAGTACTTC. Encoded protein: CAISRQSSYEQYF.

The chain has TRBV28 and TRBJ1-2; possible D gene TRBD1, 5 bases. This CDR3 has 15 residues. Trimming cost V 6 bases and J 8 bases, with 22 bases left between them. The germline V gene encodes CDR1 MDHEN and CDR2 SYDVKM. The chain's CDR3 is CASSLLWRVGAGYTF. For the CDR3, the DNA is TGTGCCAGCAGCCTCCTTTGGAGGGTCGGGGCCGGCTACACCTTC.

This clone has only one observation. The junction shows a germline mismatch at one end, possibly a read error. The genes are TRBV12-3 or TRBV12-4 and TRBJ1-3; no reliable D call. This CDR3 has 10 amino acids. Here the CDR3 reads CASSYRVSHF. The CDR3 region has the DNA TGTGCCAGCAGCTACCGGGTCTCCCATTTT.

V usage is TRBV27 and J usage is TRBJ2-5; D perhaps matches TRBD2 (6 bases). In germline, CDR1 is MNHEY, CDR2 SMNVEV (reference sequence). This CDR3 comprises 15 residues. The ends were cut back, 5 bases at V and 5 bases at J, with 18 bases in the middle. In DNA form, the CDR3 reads TGTGCCAGCAGTCCCCTCGAGGCCCGGGGGGAGACCCAGTACTTC. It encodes CASSPLEARGETQYF.

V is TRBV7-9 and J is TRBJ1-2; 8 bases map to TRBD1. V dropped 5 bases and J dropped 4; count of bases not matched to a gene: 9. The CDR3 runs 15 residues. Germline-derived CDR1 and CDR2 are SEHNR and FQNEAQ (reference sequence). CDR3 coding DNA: TGTGCCAGCAGCAAACCAGGGGGCGGATTCTATGGCTACACCTTC. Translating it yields CASSKPGGGFYGYTF.

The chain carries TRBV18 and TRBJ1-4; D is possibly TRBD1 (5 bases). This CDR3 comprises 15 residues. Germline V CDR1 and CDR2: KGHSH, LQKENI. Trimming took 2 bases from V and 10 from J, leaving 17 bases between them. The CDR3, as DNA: TGTGCCAGCTCACCAAGACAGACCTCAAGCCCAAAACTGTTTTTT. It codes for CASSPRQTSSPKLFF. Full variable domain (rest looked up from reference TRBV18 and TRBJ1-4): NAGVMQNPRHLVRRRGQEARLRCSPMKGHSHVYWYRQLPEEGLKFMVYLQKENIIDESGMPKERFSAEFPKEGPSILRIQQVVRGDSAAYFCASSPRQTSSPKLFFGSGTQLSVL.

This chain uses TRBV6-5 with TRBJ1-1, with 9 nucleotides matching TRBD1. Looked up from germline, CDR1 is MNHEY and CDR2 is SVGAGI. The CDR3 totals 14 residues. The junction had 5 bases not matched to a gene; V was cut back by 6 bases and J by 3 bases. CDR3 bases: TGTGCCAGCAGGCACTGGACAGGGGACACTGAAGCTTTCTTT. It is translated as CASRHWTGDTEAFF.

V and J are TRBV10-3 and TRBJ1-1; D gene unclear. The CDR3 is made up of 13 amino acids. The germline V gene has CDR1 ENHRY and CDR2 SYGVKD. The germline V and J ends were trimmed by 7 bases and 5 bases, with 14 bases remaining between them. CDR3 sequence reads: CAINFREGTEAFF. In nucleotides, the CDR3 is TGTGCCATCAATTTCCGGGAGGGAACTGAAGCTTTCTTT.

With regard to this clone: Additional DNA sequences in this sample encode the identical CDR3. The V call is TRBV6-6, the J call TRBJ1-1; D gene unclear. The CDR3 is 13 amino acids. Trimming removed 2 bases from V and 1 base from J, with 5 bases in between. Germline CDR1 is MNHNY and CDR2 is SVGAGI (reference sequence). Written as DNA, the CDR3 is TGTGCCAGCAGTTACGGGCAGAACACTGAAGCTTTCTTT. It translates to CASSYGQNTEAFF.

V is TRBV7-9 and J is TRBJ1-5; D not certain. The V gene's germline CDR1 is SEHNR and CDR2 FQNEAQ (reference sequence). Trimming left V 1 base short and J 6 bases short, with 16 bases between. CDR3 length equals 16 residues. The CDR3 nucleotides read TGTGCCAGCAGCTTAGGAATTTCGGGGTTAGGTCAGCCCCAGCATTTT. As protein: CASSLGISGLGQPQHF.

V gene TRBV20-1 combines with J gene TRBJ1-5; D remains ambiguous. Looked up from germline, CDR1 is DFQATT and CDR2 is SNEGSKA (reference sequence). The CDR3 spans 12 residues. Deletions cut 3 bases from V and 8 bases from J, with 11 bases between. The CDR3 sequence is CSASMGVEPQHF. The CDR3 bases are TGCAGTGCTAGTATGGGAGTTGAGCCCCAGCATTTT.

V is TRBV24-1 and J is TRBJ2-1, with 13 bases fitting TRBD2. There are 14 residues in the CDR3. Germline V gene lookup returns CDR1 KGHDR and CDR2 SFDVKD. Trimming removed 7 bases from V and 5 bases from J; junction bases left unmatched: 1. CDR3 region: CATRGLAGNNEQFF. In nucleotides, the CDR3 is TGTGCCACCAGGGGACTAGCGGGAAACAATGAGCAGTTCTTC.

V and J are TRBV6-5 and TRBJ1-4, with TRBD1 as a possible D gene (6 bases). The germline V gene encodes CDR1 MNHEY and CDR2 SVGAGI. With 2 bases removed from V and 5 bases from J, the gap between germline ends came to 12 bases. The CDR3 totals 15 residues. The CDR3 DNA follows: TGTGCCAGCAGTTACCGGCAGGGGACGAATGAAAAACTGTTTTTT. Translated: CASSYRQGTNEKLFF.

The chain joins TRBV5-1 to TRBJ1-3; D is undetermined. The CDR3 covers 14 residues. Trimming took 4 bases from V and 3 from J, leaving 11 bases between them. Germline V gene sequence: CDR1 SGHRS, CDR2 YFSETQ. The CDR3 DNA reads TGCGCCAGCAGCCTGGGAGGGTTTGGAAACACCATATATTTT. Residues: CASSLGGFGNTIYF. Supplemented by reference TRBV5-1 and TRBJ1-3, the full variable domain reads KAGVTQTPRYLIKTRGQQVTLSCSPISGHRSVSWYQQTPGQGLQFLFEYFSETQRNKGNFPGRFSGRQFSNSRSEMNVSTLELGDSALYLCASSLGGFGNTIYFGEGSWLTVV.

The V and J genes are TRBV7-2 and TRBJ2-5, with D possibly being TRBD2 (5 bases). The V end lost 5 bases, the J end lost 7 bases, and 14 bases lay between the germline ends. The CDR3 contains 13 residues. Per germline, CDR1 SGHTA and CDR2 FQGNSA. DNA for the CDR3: TGTGCCAGCAGCACCCAAATCGAGGGGACCCAGTACTTC. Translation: CASSTQIEGTQYF.

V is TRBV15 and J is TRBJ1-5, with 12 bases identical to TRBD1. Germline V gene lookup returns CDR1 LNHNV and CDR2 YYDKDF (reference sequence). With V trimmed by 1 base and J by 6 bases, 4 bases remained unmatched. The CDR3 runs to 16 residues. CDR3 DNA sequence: TGTGCCACCAGCAGAGGGGGACAGGGGGCCGGTCAGCCCCAGCATTTT. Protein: CATSRGGQGAGQPQHF.

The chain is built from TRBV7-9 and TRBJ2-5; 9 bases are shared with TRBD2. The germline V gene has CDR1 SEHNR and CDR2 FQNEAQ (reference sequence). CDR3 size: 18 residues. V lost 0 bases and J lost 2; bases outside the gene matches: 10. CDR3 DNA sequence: TGTGCCAGCAGCTTAGCGTCCGCTAGCGGGGCTAAGCAAGAGACCCAGTACTTC. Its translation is CASSLASASGAKQETQYF. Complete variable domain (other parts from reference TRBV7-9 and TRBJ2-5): DTGVSQNPRHKITKRGQNVTFRCDPISEHNRLYWYRQTLGQGPEFLTYFQNEAQLEKSRLLSDRFSAERPKGSFSTLEIQRTEQGDSAMYLCASSLASASGAKQETQYFGPGTRLLVL.